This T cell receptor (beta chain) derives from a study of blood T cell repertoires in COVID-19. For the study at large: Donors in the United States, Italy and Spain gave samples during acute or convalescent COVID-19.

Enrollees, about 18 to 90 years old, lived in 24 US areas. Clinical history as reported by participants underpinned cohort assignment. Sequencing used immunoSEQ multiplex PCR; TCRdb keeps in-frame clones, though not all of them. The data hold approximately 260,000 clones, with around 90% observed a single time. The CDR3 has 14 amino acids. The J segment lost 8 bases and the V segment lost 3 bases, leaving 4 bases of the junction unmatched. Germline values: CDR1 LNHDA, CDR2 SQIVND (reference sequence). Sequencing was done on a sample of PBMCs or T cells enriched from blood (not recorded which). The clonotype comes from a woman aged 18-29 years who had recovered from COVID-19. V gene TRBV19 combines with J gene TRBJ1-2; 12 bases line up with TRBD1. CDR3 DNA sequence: TGTGCCAGTAGTATTCGGGACAGGGGGCAAGGCTACACCTTC. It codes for CASSIRDRGQGYTF.